The clone carrying this T cell receptor beta chain was seen many times. Its antigen is undetermined. The making of cDNA relied on 5'RACE with 10-nucleotide random UMIs. A single run covered 15-18 subjects with over 190 million TCR-beta sequences. TCRdb processed the 5' RACE reads anew with MiXCR; each CDR3 protein has one entry. The sample has over 65,000 distinct CDR3 sequences; 9.4% are singletons. The data belong to a study of neurological immune-mediated disorders. Preparation of the unsorted libraries drew on 2 million PBMCs stored at -80 C. Findings and caveats of the study: Among expanded clones, no CDR3 amino acid sequences were shared across subjects, a pattern suggesting private repertoires in all groups.

The sample taken for sequencing was PBMCs. This receptor was taken from a man in his fifties or sixties in good health.

As DNA, the CDR3 is TGCAGTGCCCCCGGGCGTGCTAGAGCCTACGAGCAGTACTTC. Translated, it gives CSAPGRARAYEQYF. The J gene is TRBJ2-7, the V gene TRBV20-1, with D hard to call. V was trimmed by 6 bases and J by 2 bases, leaving 17 bases between them. Germline CDR1 is DFQATT and CDR2 is SNEGSKA (reference sequence). The CDR3 is 14 residues long.